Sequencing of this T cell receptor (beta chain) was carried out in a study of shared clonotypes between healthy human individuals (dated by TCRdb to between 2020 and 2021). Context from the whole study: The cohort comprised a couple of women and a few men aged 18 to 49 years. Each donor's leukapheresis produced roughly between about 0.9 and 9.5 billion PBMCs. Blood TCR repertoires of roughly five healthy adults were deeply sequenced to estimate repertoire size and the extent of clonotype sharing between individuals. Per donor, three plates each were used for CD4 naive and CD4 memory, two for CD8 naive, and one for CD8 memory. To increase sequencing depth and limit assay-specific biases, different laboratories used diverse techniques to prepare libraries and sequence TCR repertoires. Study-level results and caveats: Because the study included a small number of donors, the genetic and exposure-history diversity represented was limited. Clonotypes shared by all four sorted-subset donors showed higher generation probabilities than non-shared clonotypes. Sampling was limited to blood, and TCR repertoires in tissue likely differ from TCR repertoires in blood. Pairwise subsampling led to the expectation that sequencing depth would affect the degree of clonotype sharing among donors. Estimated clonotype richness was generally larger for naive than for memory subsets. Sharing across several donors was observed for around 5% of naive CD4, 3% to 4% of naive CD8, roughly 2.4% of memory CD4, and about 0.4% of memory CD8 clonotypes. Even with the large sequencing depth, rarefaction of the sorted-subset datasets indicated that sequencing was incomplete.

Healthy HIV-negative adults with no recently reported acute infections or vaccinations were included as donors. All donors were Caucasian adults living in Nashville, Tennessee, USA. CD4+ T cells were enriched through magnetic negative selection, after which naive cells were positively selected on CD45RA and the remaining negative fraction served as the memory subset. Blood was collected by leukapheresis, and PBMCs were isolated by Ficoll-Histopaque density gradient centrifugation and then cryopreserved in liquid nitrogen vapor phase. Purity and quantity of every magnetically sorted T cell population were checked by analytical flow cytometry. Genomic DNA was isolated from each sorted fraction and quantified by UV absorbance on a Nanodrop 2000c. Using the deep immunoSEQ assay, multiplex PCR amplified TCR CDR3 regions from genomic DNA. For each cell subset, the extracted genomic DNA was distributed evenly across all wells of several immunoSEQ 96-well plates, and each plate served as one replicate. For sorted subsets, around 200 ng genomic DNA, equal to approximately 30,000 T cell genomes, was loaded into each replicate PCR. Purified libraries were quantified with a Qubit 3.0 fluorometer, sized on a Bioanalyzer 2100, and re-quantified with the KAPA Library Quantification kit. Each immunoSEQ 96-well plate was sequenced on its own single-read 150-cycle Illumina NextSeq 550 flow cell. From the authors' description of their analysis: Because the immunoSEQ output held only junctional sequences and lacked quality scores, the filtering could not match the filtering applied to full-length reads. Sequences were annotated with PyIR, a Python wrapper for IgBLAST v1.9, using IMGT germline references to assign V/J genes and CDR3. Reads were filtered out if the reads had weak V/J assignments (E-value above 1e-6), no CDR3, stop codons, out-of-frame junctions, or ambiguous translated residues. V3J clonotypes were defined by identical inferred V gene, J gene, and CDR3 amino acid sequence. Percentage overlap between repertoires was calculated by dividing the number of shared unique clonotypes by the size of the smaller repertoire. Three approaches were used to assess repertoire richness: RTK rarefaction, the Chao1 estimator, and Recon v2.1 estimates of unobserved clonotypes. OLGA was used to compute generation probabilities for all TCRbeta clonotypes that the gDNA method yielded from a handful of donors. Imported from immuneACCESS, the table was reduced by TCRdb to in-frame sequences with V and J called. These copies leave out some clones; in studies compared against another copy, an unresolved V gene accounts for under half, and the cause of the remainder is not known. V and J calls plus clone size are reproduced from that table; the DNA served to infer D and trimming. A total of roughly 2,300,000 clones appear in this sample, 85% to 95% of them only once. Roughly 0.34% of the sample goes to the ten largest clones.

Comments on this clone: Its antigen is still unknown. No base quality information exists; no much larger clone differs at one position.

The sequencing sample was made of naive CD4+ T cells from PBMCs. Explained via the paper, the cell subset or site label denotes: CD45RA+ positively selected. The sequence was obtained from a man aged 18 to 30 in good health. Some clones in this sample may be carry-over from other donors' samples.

The CDR3 in this case is CASSRMTSGSILSSYNEQFF. The DNA sequence reads TGTGCCAGCAGCCGCATGACTAGCGGGAGCATTCTAAGCTCCTACAATGAGCAGTTCTTC. The sequence links TRBV9 to TRBJ2-1, with TRBD2 matching 12 junction bases. Trimming removed 4 bases from V and 0 bases from J; the gene matches leave 14 bases unexplained. Counted from cysteine to phenylalanine, this CDR3 has 20 amino acids. The only DNA kept is the CDR3, 60 bases in frame from the first base. CDR1 and CDR2 (SGDLS, YYNGEE) derive from the germline V gene.